This T cell receptor (beta chain) was documented in a study of blood T cell repertoires in COVID-19. About the study: The United States, Italy and Spain supplied acute and convalescent COVID-19 samples. PBMCs, B-cell-depleted T cells, or T cells were the source of the cDNA or gDNA that made up the material.

In the authors' methods: Estimated nucleated cell counts came from reference gene primer amplification. Some clones are missing from TCRdb's copy, which holds only in-frame ones; the method was immunoSEQ multiplex PCR. The DNA gave D and trimming, while V, J and clone size come from that table. The table lists 250,000 to 300,000 clones, 85% to 90% of them singletons. Germline V CDR1 and CDR2: SGHRS, YFSETQ. The CDR3 contains 12 residues. Deletions cut 4 bases from V and 6 bases from J, with 10 bases between. V gene TRBV5-1 combines with J gene TRBJ1-2; weak D call: TRBD1 (6 bases). This clonotype originated in a man aged 40-49 years with acute or convalescent COVID-19. Sequenced material: peripheral blood. The CDR3 sequence is CASSSDRHGYTF. The CDR3, as DNA: TGCGCCAGCAGCAGCGACAGGCATGGCTACACCTTC. Full variable domain (missing parts from reference TRBV5-1 and TRBJ1-2): KAGVTQTPRYLIKTRGQQVTLSCSPISGHRSVSWYQQTPGQGLQFLFEYFSETQRNKGNFPGRFSGRQFSNSRSEMNVSTLELGDSALYLCASSSDRHGYTFGSGTRLTVV.